This TCR beta chain was sequenced in a study of T cell responses to AZD1222 COVID-19 vaccine. About the study: Pooled samples include second doses given at about 4 or 12 weeks. Regarding the study as a whole: Epitopes outside B.1.351 and B.1.1.7 mutated regions reportedly drew nearly half of spike TCRs. Donor demographics were predominantly white British with a female majority; clonal diversity may be underestimated. Spike-specific TCR depth and breadth grew after two AZD1222 doses.

CDR1 is KGHDR, CDR2 SFDVKD, per germline. The CDR3 contains 14 residues. V was shortened by 3 bases and J by 5 bases, with 10 bases between the two germline ends. Turning to this clone: Its antigen is unknown.

Profiling relied on immunoSEQ multiplex PCR, and the TCRdb table lists in-frame clones only, not all of them. The table has approximately 74,000 clones, roughly 89% seen once. The material was peripheral blood, obtained on day 0 of AZD1222 vaccination. This chain uses TRBV24-1 with TRBJ1-5, with D possibly TRBD1 on 6 matching bases. The sequence was obtained from an adult in good health. Written as DNA, the CDR3 is TGTGCCACCAGTGATGTGGGGGCGCATCAGCCCCAGCATTTT. Protein: CATSDVGAHQPQHF.